A selection of T cell receptor beta chains follows, all from one sample in a study of T cells expressing NK-cell markers. TCRdb re-called the 5' RACE reads; every CDR3 protein appears as one record, without DNA. The sample's table shows fewer than 400,000 distinct CDR3 sequences. The specimen sequenced was blood T cells: a sorted CD56 or NKG2C T cell subset, CD4+ or CD8+ T cells, or bulk PBMC T cells (not recorded which). Source of these receptors: a woman between 45 and 65 years old in good health. Each CDR3 is given with its conserved first and last residue. Fields, in order: V gene, J gene, CDR3 length, CDR3 protein.

v_call: TRBV7-8
j_call: TRBJ2-7
cdr3_length: 14
cdr3_aa: CASTIRDRGREQYF

v_call: TRBV12-3/TRBV12-4
j_call: TRBJ2-7
cdr3_length: 14
cdr3_aa: CASSPRDYVYEQYF

v_call: TRBV6-5
j_call: TRBJ2-7
cdr3_length: 15
cdr3_aa: CASSSLAGVLNEQYF

v_call: TRBV7-8
j_call: TRBJ2-5
cdr3_length: 18
cdr3_aa: CASLPGLAGDGYQETQYF

v_call: TRBV3-1
j_call: TRBJ2-7
cdr3_length: 14
cdr3_aa: CASSQVGGPYEQYF

v_call: TRBV20-1
j_call: TRBJ2-3
cdr3_length: 16
cdr3_aa: CSARGELAGGLSTQYF

v_call: TRBV5-1
j_call: TRBJ1-4
cdr3_length: 14
cdr3_aa: CASSLSGLGEKLFF

v_call: TRBV12-3/TRBV12-4
j_call: TRBJ1-1
cdr3_length: 13
cdr3_aa: CASSRGTGIEAFF

v_call: TRBV3-1
j_call: TRBJ2-1
cdr3_length: 13
cdr3_aa: CASSQVDAGEQFF

v_call: TRBV11-2
j_call: TRBJ2-5
cdr3_length: 18
cdr3_aa: CASSLGTGTSGAYRTQYF

v_call: TRBV28
j_call: TRBJ1-2
cdr3_length: 14
cdr3_aa: CASDRAGGAVGYTF

v_call: TRBV15
j_call: TRBJ2-2
cdr3_length: 13
cdr3_aa: CATRTGVTGELFF

v_call: TRBV7-9
j_call: TRBJ2-7
cdr3_length: 16
cdr3_aa: CASSPGTSGRADEQYF

v_call: TRBV7-7
j_call: TRBJ2-5
cdr3_length: 13
cdr3_aa: CASSLVNLETQYF

v_call: TRBV12-3/TRBV12-4
j_call: TRBJ2-5
cdr3_length: 13
cdr3_aa: CATRFGAGETQYF

v_call: TRBV5-1
j_call: TRBJ1-3
cdr3_length: 18
cdr3_aa: CASSLTISGQGAGNTIYF

v_call: TRBV20-1
j_call: TRBJ2-3
cdr3_length: 16
cdr3_aa: CSARIGTSGFTDTQYF

v_call: TRBV24-1
j_call: TRBJ2-4
cdr3_length: 16
cdr3_aa: CATSDSGQGLENIQYF

v_call: TRBV15
j_call: TRBJ2-1
cdr3_length: 16
cdr3_aa: CATSRGDARSYNEQFF

v_call: TRBV6-5
j_call: TRBJ1-1
cdr3_length: 13
cdr3_aa: CASSYEFNTEAFF

v_call: TRBV27
j_call: TRBJ2-1
cdr3_length: 15
cdr3_aa: CASSLWGQSNNEQFF

v_call: TRBV27
j_call: TRBJ2-7
cdr3_length: 14
cdr3_aa: CASSLFVGSYEQYF

v_call: TRBV7-6
j_call: TRBJ2-1
cdr3_length: 16
cdr3_aa: CASSSLRDSPGNEQFF

v_call: TRBV6-5
j_call: TRBJ2-3
cdr3_length: 15
cdr3_aa: CASSYSLAVTDTQYF

v_call: TRBV12-5
j_call: TRBJ2-5
cdr3_length: 17
cdr3_aa: CASGLVIRGRITETQYF

v_call: TRBV24-1
j_call: TRBJ2-4
cdr3_length: 15
cdr3_aa: CATSDPLRPGNIQYF

v_call: TRBV10-3
j_call: TRBJ2-3
cdr3_length: 14
cdr3_aa: CAIRGDRVPDTQYF

v_call: TRBV13
j_call: TRBJ2-3
cdr3_length: 15
cdr3_aa: CASSSGTPVTDTQYF

v_call: TRBV29-1
j_call: TRBJ2-7
cdr3_length: 14
cdr3_aa: CSVERGGSLHEQYF

v_call: TRBV12-3/TRBV12-4
j_call: TRBJ2-3
cdr3_length: 16
cdr3_aa: CASSPNTGGWTDTQYF

v_call: TRBV14
j_call: TRBJ2-7
cdr3_length: 15
cdr3_aa: CASSHRQDSHYEQYF

v_call: TRBV29-1
j_call: TRBJ2-7
cdr3_length: 13
cdr3_aa: CSVGEGRDYEQYF

v_call: TRBV6-2/TRBV6-3
j_call: TRBJ2-7
cdr3_length: 15
cdr3_aa: CASSYMRTSSYEQYF

v_call: TRBV4-2
j_call: TRBJ2-3
cdr3_length: 17
cdr3_aa: CASSQGRLAGGGDTQYF

v_call: TRBV19
j_call: TRBJ1-5
cdr3_length: 15
cdr3_aa: CASSSRDSRNQPQHF

v_call: TRBV6-5
j_call: TRBJ2-1
cdr3_length: 15
cdr3_aa: CASSMTSGVYNEQFF

v_call: TRBV5-1
j_call: TRBJ2-1
cdr3_length: 16
cdr3_aa: CASSENAGTGKHEQFF

v_call: TRBV7-8
j_call: TRBJ2-1
cdr3_length: 15
cdr3_aa: CASSLAGGTPWGQFF

v_call: TRBV20-1
j_call: TRBJ2-7
cdr3_length: 14
cdr3_aa: CSARGGPGWAEQYF

v_call: TRBV7-9
j_call: TRBJ2-2
cdr3_length: 14
cdr3_aa: CASSPPWNTGELFF

v_call: TRBV6-2/TRBV6-3
j_call: TRBJ2-3
cdr3_length: 12
cdr3_aa: CASRHSGDTQYF

v_call: TRBV4-1
j_call: TRBJ2-3
cdr3_length: 15
cdr3_aa: CASSQVGLAGDTQYF

v_call: TRBV7-2
j_call: TRBJ2-7
cdr3_length: 11
cdr3_aa: CASSFERVLHF

v_call: TRBV15
j_call: TRBJ1-5
cdr3_length: 15
cdr3_aa: CATSRAQGRNQPQHF

v_call: TRBV4-1
j_call: TRBJ1-1
cdr3_length: 13
cdr3_aa: CASSQTWGAEAFF

v_call: TRBV12-3/TRBV12-4
j_call: TRBJ1-5
cdr3_length: 13
cdr3_aa: CASSPRINQPQHF

v_call: TRBV5-5
j_call: TRBJ1-1
cdr3_length: 15
cdr3_aa: CASSSAGTGDLEAFF

v_call: TRBV7-9
j_call: TRBJ2-1
cdr3_length: 18
cdr3_aa: CASSLALPGLAGENEQFF

v_call: TRBV3-1
j_call: TRBJ1-2
cdr3_length: 16
cdr3_aa: CASSQGLGSTYYGYTF

v_call: TRBV12-3/TRBV12-4
j_call: TRBJ2-2
cdr3_length: 15
cdr3_aa: CASSLRHLNTGELFF

v_call: TRBV29-1
j_call: TRBJ2-6
cdr3_length: 13
cdr3_aa: CSVGTAGANVLTF

v_call: TRBV7-2
j_call: TRBJ1-1
cdr3_length: 15
cdr3_aa: CASSLPTQGFKGAFF

v_call: TRBV29-1
j_call: TRBJ2-1
cdr3_length: 13
cdr3_aa: CSVLAGEGYEQFF